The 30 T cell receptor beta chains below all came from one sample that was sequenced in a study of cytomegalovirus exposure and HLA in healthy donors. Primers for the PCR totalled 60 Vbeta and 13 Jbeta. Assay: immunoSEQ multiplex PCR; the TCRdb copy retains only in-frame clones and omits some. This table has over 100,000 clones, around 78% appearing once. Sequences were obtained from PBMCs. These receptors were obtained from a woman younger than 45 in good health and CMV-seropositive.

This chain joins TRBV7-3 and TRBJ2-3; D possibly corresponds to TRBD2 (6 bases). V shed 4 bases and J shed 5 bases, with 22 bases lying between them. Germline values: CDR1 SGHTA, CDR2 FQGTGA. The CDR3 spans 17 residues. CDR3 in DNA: TGTGCCAGCAGCTCAAGCCGGGGGACGCGCCGGGGAGATACGCAGTATTTT. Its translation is CASSSSRGTRRGDTQYF.

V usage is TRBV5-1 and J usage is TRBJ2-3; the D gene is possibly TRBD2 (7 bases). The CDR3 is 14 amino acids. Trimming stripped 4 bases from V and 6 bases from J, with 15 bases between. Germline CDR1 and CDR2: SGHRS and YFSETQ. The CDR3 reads CASSPGGLGDTQYF. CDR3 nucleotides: TGCGCCAGCAGCCCGGGGGGCCTAGGGGATACGCAGTATTTT.

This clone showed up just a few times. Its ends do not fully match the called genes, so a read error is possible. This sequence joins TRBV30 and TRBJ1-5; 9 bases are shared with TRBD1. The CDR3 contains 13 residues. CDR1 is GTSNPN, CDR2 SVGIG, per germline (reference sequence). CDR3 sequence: CAWRTGGQSAPAF. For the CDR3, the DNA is TGTGCCTGGAGGACAGGGGGACAATCAGCCCCAGCATTT.

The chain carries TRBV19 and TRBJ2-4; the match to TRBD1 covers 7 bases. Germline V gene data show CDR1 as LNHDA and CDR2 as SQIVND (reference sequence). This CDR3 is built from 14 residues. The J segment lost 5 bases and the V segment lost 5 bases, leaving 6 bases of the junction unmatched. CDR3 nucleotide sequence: TGTGCCAGTAGTGTCCGACAGGGCCAAAACATTCAGTACTTC. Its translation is CASSVRQGQNIQYF.

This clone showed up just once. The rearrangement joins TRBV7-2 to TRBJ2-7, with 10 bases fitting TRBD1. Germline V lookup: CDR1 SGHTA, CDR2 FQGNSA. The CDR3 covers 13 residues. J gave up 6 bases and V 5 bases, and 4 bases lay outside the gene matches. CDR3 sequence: CASSARTGGEQYF. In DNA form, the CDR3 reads TGTGCCAGCAGCGCCCGGACAGGGGGCGAGCAGTACTTC.

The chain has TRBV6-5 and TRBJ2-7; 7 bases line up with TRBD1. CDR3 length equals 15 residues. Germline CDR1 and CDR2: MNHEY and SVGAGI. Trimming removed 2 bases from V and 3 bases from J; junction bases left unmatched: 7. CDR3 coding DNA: TGTGCCAGCAGTTACAAGAGACAGGGAGTCTACGAGCAGTACTTC. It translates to CASSYKRQGVYEQYF.

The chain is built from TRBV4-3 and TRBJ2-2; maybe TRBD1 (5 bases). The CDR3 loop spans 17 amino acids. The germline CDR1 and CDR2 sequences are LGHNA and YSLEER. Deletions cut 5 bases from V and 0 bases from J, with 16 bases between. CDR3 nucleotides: TGCGCCAGCAGCTTAACCCCCCAGGGCGCGAACACCGGGGAGCTGTTTTTT. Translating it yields CASSLTPQGANTGELFF.

The CDR3 protein is CASSTYRDWDTDTQYF. In DNA form, the CDR3 reads TGTGCCAGTAGTACCTACAGGGATTGGGACACAGATACGCAGTATTTT. V and J are TRBV19 and TRBJ2-3, with D perhaps TRBD1 (6 bases). Trimming took 4 bases from V and 2 from J, leaving 16 bases between them. Per the germline V gene, CDR1 is LNHDA and CDR2 is SQIVND (reference sequence). This CDR3 region has 16 residues.

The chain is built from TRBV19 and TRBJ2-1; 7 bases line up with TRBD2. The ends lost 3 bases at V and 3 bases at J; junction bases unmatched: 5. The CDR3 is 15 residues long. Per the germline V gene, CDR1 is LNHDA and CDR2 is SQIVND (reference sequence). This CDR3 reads CASSIGSGVYNEQFF. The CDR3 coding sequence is TGTGCCAGTAGTATCGGAAGCGGGGTCTACAATGAGCAGTTCTTC.

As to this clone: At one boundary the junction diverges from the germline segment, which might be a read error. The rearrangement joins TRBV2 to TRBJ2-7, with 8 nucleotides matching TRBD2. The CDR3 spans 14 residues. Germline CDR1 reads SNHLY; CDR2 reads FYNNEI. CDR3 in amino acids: CAGRSGGGSYEQYF. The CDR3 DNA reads TGTGCCGGCAGATCGGGGGGGGGCTCCTACGAGCAGTACTTC.

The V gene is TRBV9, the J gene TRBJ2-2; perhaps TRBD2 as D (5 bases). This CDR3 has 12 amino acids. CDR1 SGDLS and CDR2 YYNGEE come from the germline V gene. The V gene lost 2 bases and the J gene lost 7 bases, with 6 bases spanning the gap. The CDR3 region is CASSVEDGELFF. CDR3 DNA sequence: TGTGCCAGCAGCGTGGAGGACGGGGAGCTGTTTTTT.

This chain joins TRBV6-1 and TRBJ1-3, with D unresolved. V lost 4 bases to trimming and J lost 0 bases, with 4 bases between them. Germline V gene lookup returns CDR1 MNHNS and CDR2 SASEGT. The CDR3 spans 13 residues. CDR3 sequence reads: CASSVSSGNTIYF. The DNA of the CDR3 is TGTGCCAGCAGTGTGAGCTCTGGAAACACCATATATTTT.

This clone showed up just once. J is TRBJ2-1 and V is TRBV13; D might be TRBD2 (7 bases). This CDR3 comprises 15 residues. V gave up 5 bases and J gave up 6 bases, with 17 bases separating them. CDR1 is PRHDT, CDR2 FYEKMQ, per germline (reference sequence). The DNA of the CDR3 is TGTGCCAGCAGCACTGAAGGCGGGGGCTTCAATGAGCAGTTCTTC. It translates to CASSTEGGGFNEQFF.

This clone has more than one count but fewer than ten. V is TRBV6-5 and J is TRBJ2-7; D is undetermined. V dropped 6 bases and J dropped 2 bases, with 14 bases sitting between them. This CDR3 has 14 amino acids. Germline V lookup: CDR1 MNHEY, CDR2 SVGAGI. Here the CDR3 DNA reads TGTGCCAGCAGCCGAGAAACGGCGGCCTACGAGCAGTACTTC. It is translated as CASSRETAAYEQYF.

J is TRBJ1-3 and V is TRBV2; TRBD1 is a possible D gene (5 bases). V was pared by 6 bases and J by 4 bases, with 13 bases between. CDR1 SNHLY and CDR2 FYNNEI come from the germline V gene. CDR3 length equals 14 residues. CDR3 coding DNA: TGTGCCAGCAGCACCCAGGGCGAGGGAAACACCATATATTTT. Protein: CASSTQGEGNTIYF.

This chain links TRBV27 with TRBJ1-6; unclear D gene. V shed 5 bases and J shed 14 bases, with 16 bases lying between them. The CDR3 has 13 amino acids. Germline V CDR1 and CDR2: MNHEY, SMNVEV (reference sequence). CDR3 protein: CASSLGRVGALHF. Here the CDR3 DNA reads TGTGCCAGCAGTCTAGGACGGGTCGGGGCCCTCCACTTT.

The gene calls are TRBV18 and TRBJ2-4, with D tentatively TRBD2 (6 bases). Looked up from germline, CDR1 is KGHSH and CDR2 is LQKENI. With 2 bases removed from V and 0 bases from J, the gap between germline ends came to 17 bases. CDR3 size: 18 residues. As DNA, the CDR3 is TGTGCCAGCTCACCAGTGGGACTGAGGCTTCTAGCCAAAAACATTCAGTACTTC. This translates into CASSPVGLRLLAKNIQYF.

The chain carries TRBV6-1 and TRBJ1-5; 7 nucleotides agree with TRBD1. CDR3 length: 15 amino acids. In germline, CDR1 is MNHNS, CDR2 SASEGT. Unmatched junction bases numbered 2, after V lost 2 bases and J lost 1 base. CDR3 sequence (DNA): TGTGCCAGCAGTGAAAACAGGGGCAGCAATCAGCCCCAGCATTTT. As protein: CASSENRGSNQPQHF.

Written as DNA, the CDR3 is TGTGCCAGCAGCGAAACCGGGACAGAGAATAATTCACCCCTCCACTTT. This codes for CASSETGTENNSPLHF. The chain carries TRBV7-3 and TRBJ1-6; 7 bases fit TRBD1. J lost 5 bases, V lost 5 bases, and 9 bases had no gene match. CDR3 length: 16 residues. CDR1 SGHTA and CDR2 FQGTGA come from the germline V gene.

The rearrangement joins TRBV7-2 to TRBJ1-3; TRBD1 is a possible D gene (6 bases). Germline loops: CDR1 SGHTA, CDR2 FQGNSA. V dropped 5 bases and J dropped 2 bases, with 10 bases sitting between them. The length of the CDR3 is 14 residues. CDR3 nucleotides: TGTGCCAGCAGCCCAAACAGGGCTGGAAACACCATATATTTT. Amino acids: CASSPNRAGNTIYF.

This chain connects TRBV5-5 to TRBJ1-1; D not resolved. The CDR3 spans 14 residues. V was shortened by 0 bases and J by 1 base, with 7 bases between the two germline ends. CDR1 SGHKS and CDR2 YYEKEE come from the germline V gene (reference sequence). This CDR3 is CASSLVRRNTEAFF. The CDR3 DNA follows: TGTGCCAGCAGCTTGGTGAGAAGGAACACTGAAGCTTTCTTT.

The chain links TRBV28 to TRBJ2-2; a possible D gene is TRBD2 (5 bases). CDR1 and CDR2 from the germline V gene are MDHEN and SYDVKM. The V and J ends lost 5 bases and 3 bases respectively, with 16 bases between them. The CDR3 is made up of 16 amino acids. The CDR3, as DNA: TGTGCCAGCAGTGAACTAGGGAATAGGGACACCGGGGAGCTGTTTTTT. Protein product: CASSELGNRDTGELFF.

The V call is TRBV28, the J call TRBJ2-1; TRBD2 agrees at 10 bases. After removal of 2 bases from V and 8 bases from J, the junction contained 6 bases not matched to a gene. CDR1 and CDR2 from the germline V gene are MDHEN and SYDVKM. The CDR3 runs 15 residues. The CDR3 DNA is TGTGCCAGCAGTTTACCTAGCGGGGGTATCCATGAGCAGTTCTTC. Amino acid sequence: CASSLPSGGIHEQFF.

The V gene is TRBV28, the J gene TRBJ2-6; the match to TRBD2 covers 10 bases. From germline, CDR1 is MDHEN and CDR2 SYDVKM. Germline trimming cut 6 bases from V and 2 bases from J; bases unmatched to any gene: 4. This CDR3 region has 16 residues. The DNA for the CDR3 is TGTGCCAGCAGAAATAGCGGGGGGACTGGGGCCAACGTCCTGACTTTC. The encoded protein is CASRNSGGTGANVLTF.

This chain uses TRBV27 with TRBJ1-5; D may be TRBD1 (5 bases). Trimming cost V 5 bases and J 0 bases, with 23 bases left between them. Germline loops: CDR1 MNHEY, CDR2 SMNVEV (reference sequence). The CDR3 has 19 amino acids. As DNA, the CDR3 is TGTGCCAGCAGTCCCCTGTCCGGACACCCCGTTTATAGCAATCAGCCCCAGCATTTT. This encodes CASSPLSGHPVYSNQPQHF.

In DNA form, the CDR3 reads TGTGCCAGCCAGGGGTCGTCCTATAATTCACCCCTCCACTTT. Protein product: CASQGSSYNSPLHF. V is TRBV19 and J is TRBJ1-6; D perhaps matches TRBD1 (6 bases). V lost 9 bases, J lost 1 base, and 10 bases lay in between. Germline values: CDR1 LNHDA, CDR2 SQIVND (reference sequence). The CDR3 covers 14 residues.

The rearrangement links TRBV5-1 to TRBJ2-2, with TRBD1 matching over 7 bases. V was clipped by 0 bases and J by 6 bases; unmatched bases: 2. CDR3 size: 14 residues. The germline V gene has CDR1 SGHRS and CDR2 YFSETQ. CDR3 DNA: TGCGCCAGCAGCTTGGGACAGGGATCCGGGGAGCTGTTTTTT. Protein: CASSLGQGSGELFF.

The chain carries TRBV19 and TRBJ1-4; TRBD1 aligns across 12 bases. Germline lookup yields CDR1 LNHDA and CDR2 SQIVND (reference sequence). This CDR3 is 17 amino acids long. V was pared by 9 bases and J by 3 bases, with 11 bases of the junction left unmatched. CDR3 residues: CASGRDRGHLANEKLFF. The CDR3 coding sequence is TGTGCCAGCGGACGGGACAGGGGGCATCTGGCTAATGAAAAACTGTTTTTT.

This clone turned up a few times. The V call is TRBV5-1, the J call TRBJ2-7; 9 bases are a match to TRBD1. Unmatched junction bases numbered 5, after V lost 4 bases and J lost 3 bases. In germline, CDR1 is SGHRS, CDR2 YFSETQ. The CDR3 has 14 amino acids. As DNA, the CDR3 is TGCGCCAGCAGCACGGGACAGGGTTTCTACGAGCAGTACTTC. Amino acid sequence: CASSTGQGFYEQYF.

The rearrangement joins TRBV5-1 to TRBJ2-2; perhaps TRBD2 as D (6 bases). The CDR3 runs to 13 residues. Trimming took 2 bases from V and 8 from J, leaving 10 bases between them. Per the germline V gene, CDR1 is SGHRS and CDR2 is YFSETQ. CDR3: CASSFTGGGELFF. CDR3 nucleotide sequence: TGCGCCAGCAGCTTCACCGGGGGTGGGGAGCTGTTTTTT.